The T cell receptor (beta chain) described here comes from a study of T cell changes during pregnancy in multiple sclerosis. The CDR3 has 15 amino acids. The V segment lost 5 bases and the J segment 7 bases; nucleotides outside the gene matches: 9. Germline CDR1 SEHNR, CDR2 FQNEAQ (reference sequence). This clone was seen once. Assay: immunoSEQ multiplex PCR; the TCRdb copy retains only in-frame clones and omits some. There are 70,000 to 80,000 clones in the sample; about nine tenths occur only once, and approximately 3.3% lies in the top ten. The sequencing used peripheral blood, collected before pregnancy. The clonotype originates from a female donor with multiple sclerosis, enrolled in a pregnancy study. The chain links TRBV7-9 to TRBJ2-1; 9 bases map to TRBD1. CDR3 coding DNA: TGTGCCAGCAGCGCAAGGGACAGGGTAGGGAATGAGCAGTTCTTC. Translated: CASSARDRVGNEQFF.